The 7 T cell receptor beta chains in this list originate from one sample, sequenced in a study of PD-1 blockade in classical Hodgkin lymphoma. Here immunoSEQ multiplex PCR was the method, and the copy in TCRdb shows in-frame clones only, minus some. Of 40,000 to 55,000 clones listed, over 70% are singletons. Time point noted: cycle 4 day 1 (C4D1), after less than 7 weeks of nivolumab. Each patient experienced a relapse that followed autologous stem cell transplantation, and brentuximab vedotin exposure varied. The source was peripheral blood mononuclear cells (PBMCs), collected before the fourth cycle of nivolumab. Every receptor here comes from a human donor with classical Hodgkin lymphoma.

In this sample, this clone turned up a few times. The genes are TRBV6-6 and TRBJ2-7; 7 nucleotides align to TRBD1. The CDR3 is 14 amino acids. The V gene end was trimmed by 7 bases and the J gene end by 6 bases; junction bases not matched to a gene: 12. Germline V CDR1 and CDR2: MNHNY, SVGAGI (reference sequence). CDR3 DNA sequence: TGTGCCAGCACTAGGGACAGTGGCAATGGCGAGCAGTACTTC. This sequence encodes CASTRDSGNGEQYF.

The CDR3 DNA reads TGTGCCAGCACCGGACAGGGGGACTTCACTGAAGCTTTCTTT. As protein: CASTGQGDFTEAFF. The chain employs TRBV6-4 and TRBJ1-1; 10 nucleotides align to TRBD1. The germline V gene has CDR1 MRHNA and CDR2 SNTAGT. V gave up 7 bases and J gave up 4 bases; unmatched junction bases: 6. The CDR3 consists of 14 residues.

The V gene is TRBV10-3, the J gene TRBJ2-7, with TRBD2 identical over 10 bases. This CDR3 region has 15 residues. V shed 4 bases, J shed 3 bases, and the junction held 6 bases outside the gene matches. CDR1 is ENHRY, CDR2 SYGVKD, per germline. In DNA form, the CDR3 reads TGTGCCATCAGTGGAGGAGCGGGAGGGGACTACGAGCAGTACTTC. This codes for CAISGGAGGDYEQYF.

The genes are TRBV5-6 and TRBJ1-2; 8 bases match TRBD1. Germline V gene data show CDR1 as SGHDT and CDR2 as YYEEEE. This CDR3 comprises 14 residues. Germline trimming cut 3 bases from V and 4 bases from J; bases unmatched to any gene: 5. The CDR3 here is CASSWTGTAYGYTF. CDR3 nucleotides: TGTGCCAGCAGCTGGACAGGGACGGCCTATGGCTACACCTTC.

The chain has TRBV9 and TRBJ1-4, with D unclear. The V end lost 4 bases, the J end lost 6 bases, and 13 bases lay between the germline ends. The CDR3 extends over 14 amino acids. The germline V gene encodes CDR1 SGDLS and CDR2 YYNGEE. The CDR3 here is CASSKGRADEKLFF. CDR3 DNA sequence: TGTGCCAGCAGCAAGGGAAGGGCTGATGAAAAACTGTTTTTT.

The chain employs TRBV11-1 and TRBJ2-3; D possibly corresponds to TRBD2 (5 bases). The CDR3 spans 14 residues. The V gene lost 5 bases and the J gene lost 1 base, with 10 bases spanning the gap. CDR1 is SGHAT, CDR2 FQDESV, per germline (reference sequence). In nucleotides, the CDR3 is TGTGCCAGCAGCCGGGGTGGCGGCACAGATACGCAGTATTTT. Translation gives CASSRGGGTDTQYF.

The J gene is TRBJ2-5, the V gene TRBV11-2; 12 nucleotides line up with TRBD2. After removal of 5 bases from V and 5 bases from J, the junction contained 18 bases not matched to a gene. Looked up from germline, CDR1 is SGHAT and CDR2 is FQNNGV. The CDR3 runs 19 residues. The CDR3 nucleotides read TGTGCCAGCAGCACCTCTAGCGGGGGGGCATTTTATCTTTGGGAGACCCAGTACTTC. Its protein product is CASSTSSGGAFYLWETQYF.